This T cell receptor (beta chain) comes out of a study of blood T cell repertoires in COVID-19. As for the study in general: Sites across the United States, Italy and Spain contributed samples from acute and convalescent COVID-19. PBMCs, B-cell-depleted T cells, or T cells were the source of the cDNA or gDNA that made up the material.

Per the original data handling: It was from reference gene primer amplification that nucleated cell counts were estimated. Only in-frame clones appear in the TCRdb table, and some are missing; sequencing was by immunoSEQ multiplex PCR. V and J calls and clone size are those listed in that table; D and trimming were worked out from the DNA. The repertoire holds fewer than 90,000 clones, approximately 90% seen once, with roughly 15% in the top ten. The CDR3 runs to 16 residues. V gave up 2 bases and J gave up 1 base, with 13 bases separating them. In germline, CDR1 is KGHDR, CDR2 SFDVKD. The chain employs TRBV24-1 and TRBJ2-5; tentatively, D is TRBD2 (5 bases). Sequenced input: peripheral blood. This TCR was sampled from a male donor with acute or convalescent COVID-19. CDR3 bases: TGTGCCACCAGTGATTCAAGCGGAATGCTCCAAGAGACCCAGTACTTC. This encodes CATSDSSGMLQETQYF.